Listed here are 21 T cell receptor beta chains from one sample, sequenced in a study of cytomegalovirus exposure and HLA in healthy donors. The study ran its PCR with 60 Vbeta and 13 Jbeta primers. Sequenced by immunoSEQ multiplex PCR; TCRdb stores in-frame clones only, minus some. The table shows 180,000 or so clones, with roughly 80% occurring only once. Sequenced material: PBMCs. The receptors here all came from a woman under 30 in good health and CMV-seropositive.

V and J are TRBV4-3 and TRBJ1-1; D is uncertain. This CDR3 contains 13 residues. Trimming stripped 1 base from V and 1 base from J, with 4 bases between. The V gene's germline CDR1 is LGHNA and CDR2 YSLEER. CDR3 protein: CASSQVSNTEAFF. The DNA of the CDR3 is TGCGCCAGCAGCCAAGTCTCGAACACTGAAGCTTTCTTT.

The chain is built from TRBV10-2 and TRBJ2-5, with 10 bases matching TRBD2. The CDR3 contains 14 residues. V trimming: 11 bases; J trimming: 5 bases; junction bases outside the gene matches: 11. Germline values: CDR1 WSHSY, CDR2 SAAADI. The CDR3 DNA reads TGCGCCTGTAGGCTAGCGGGGGTCCCGGAGACCCAGTACTTC. It codes for CACRLAGVPETQYF.

The rearrangement links TRBV28 to TRBJ2-5; D is perhaps TRBD2 (7 bases). The germline V gene has CDR1 MDHEN and CDR2 SYDVKM. V was trimmed by 6 bases and J by 2 bases, leaving 28 bases between them. This CDR3 is built from 19 residues. CDR3 protein: CASSHARYTGRAYQETQYF. Written as DNA, the CDR3 is TGTGCCAGCAGCCACGCGCGCTATACAGGGAGGGCGTATCAAGAGACCCAGTACTTC.

The rearrangement links TRBV7-8 to TRBJ1-1, with TRBD1 identical over 7 bases. The CDR3 length is 14 residues. V trimming: 3 bases; J trimming: 7 bases; junction bases outside the gene matches: 8. Germline values: CDR1 SGHVS, CDR2 FQNEAQ. As DNA, the CDR3 is TGTGCCAGCAGCTTCAGTGACAGGGCGGGTGAAGCTTTCTTT. The encoded protein is CASSFSDRAGEAFF.

The chain recombines TRBV4-2 with TRBJ2-7, with 9 nucleotides matching TRBD1. This CDR3 is built from 17 residues. V gave up 3 bases and J gave up 0 bases; unmatched junction bases: 9. Germline V gene sequence: CDR1 LGHNA, CDR2 YNFKEQ. CDR3 DNA sequence: TGTGCCAGCAGCCACATTACCGGGACAGGGAACTCCTACGAGCAGTACTTC. Its protein is CASSHITGTGNSYEQYF.

Points on this clone: One end of the junction is discordant with germline, which a read error may explain. The sample carries other DNA sequences with the same CDR3. CDR3 coding DNA: TGTGCTAGCACCGACCCTGGGCTGGGTGACACTAACTATGGCTACACCTTC. Its translation: CASTDPGLGDTNYGYTF. This chain joins TRBV4-2 and TRBJ1-2; D remains unclear. Germline CDR1 is LGHNA and CDR2 is YNFKEQ. This CDR3 is 17 amino acids long.

This clone has a single count. The chain links TRBV7-3 to TRBJ1-1; 7 bases line up with TRBD1. CDR3 length equals 13 residues. Germline values: CDR1 SGHTA, CDR2 FQGTGA. V lost 6 bases to trimming and J lost 5 bases; unmatched junction nucleotides: 6. The CDR3 nucleotides are TGTGCCAGCAGTCGAGGGGGCGGGACTGAAGCTTTCTTT. Its translation: CASSRGGGTEAFF.

The chain links TRBV27 to TRBJ2-7; a possible D gene is TRBD2 (6 bases). This CDR3 has 15 residues. Between the trimmed V and J ends, which lost 5 bases and 5 bases, there was a span of 19 bases. Germline CDR1 MNHEY, CDR2 SMNVEV (reference sequence). The CDR3, as DNA: TGTGCCAGCAGTCCCCGTTCGGGGGTGGGCCACGAGCAGTACTTC. Its protein is CASSPRSGVGHEQYF.

V gene TRBV5-8 combines with J gene TRBJ1-3; D is perhaps TRBD1 (5 bases). Trimming stripped 3 bases from V and 2 bases from J, with 12 bases between. Germline V gene sequence: CDR1 SGHTS, CDR2 YDEGEE. The CDR3 covers 15 residues. The CDR3 sequence: CASSSTVRTGNTIYF. The DNA of the CDR3 is TGTGCCAGCAGCTCGACAGTGCGAACTGGAAACACCATATATTTT.

Here the CDR3 DNA reads TGTGCCAGCTATAAACCAGGGGGCTTTAGGGACACTGAAGCTTTCTTT. It is translated as CASYKPGGFRDTEAFF. This sequence joins TRBV5-4 and TRBJ1-1; 8 bases align to TRBD1. Germline V CDR1 and CDR2: SGHNT, YYREEE (reference sequence). The CDR3 is made up of 16 amino acids. V shed 7 bases and J 3 bases; nucleotides not matched to a gene: 14.

This chain connects TRBV18 to TRBJ2-7; 8 bases map to TRBD2. CDR3 length equals 16 residues. V dropped 3 bases and J dropped 1; count of bases not matched to a gene: 8. Germline CDR1 is KGHSH and CDR2 is LQKENI. The CDR3 loop reads CASSPGASGGSYEQYF. The CDR3 DNA sequence: TGTGCCAGCTCACCGGGTGCCAGCGGGGGATCCTACGAGCAGTACTTC.

V usage is TRBV9 and J usage is TRBJ1-3; the D gene is possibly TRBD1 (5 bases). The CDR3 spans 17 residues. CDR1 and CDR2 from the germline V gene are SGDLS and YYNGEE. Trimming left V 3 bases short and J 0 bases short, with 16 bases between. The CDR3 spells CASSGGWDGSSGNTIYF. In DNA form, the CDR3 reads TGTGCCAGCAGCGGAGGGTGGGACGGGAGCTCTGGAAACACCATATATTTT.

The chain uses TRBV7-6 and TRBJ1-2; TRBD1 is a possible D gene (6 bases). V lost 1 base, J lost 7 bases, and 10 bases lay in between. Germline V gene data show CDR1 as SGHVS and CDR2 as FNYEAQ. The CDR3 is made up of 13 amino acids. The CDR3 nucleotides read TGTGCCAGCAGCTTAGGGGCAGGGGTTGGCTACACCTTC. Translated: CASSLGAGVGYTF.

This chain links TRBV5-1 with TRBJ1-6, with D possibly matching TRBD1 (5 bases). V lost 4 bases and J lost 4, with 18 bases in between. The CDR3 extends over 17 amino acids. Germline V gives CDR1 SGHRS, CDR2 YFSETQ. The CDR3 reads CASSGARELGYNSPLHF. CDR3 sequence (DNA): TGCGCCAGCAGCGGGGCCAGGGAATTGGGATATAATTCACCCCTCCACTTT.

This clone was recorded once. The rearrangement uses TRBV11-3 and TRBJ2-3; 8 positions match TRBD2. Looked up from germline, CDR1 is SGHNT and CDR2 is YENEEA. V shed 5 bases and J 4 bases; nucleotides not matched to a gene: 11. This CDR3 has 16 residues. CDR3 DNA: TGTGCCAGCAGCCCCGGTTGGCGGGGGGTACCAGATACGCAGTATTTT. Amino acid sequence: CASSPGWRGVPDTQYF.

Turning to this clone: At the DNA level, this CDR3 is encoded by other sequences in the same sample as well. The chain combines TRBV18 with TRBJ2-7; 7 bases are a match to TRBD1. J was trimmed by 2 bases and V by 3 bases; bases with no gene match: 4. CDR1 and CDR2 (germline): KGHSH, LQKENI. The CDR3 has 14 residues. CDR3 sequence reads: CASSPGQGAYEQYF. The CDR3 nucleotides are TGTGCCAGCTCACCGGGGCAGGGGGCCTACGAGCAGTACTTC.

The chain recombines TRBV4-2 with TRBJ2-3; 13 nucleotides agree with TRBD2. Trimming cost V 1 base and J 5 bases; bases outside gene matches: 15. CDR1 is LGHNA and CDR2 is YNFKEQ in the germline V gene. The CDR3 is 20 residues long. The CDR3 loop is CASSQVRTSGGASRLDTQYF. The CDR3 region has the DNA TGTGCCAGCAGCCAAGTTCGAACTAGCGGGGGGGCGAGTCGTTTAGATACGCAGTATTTT.

The rearrangement uses TRBV5-1 and TRBJ1-4, with TRBD1 matching over 11 bases. This CDR3 has 14 amino acids. The germline V gene encodes CDR1 SGHRS and CDR2 YFSETQ. V shed 4 bases, J shed 10 bases, and the junction held 6 bases outside the gene matches. CDR3 residues: CASSQGQGAAKLFF. In DNA form, the CDR3 reads TGCGCCAGCAGCCAAGGACAGGGGGCGGCAAAACTGTTTTTT.

The V call is TRBV29-1, the J call TRBJ2-1; no clear D. Germline V lookup: CDR1 SQVTM, CDR2 ANQGSEA. Trimming pared 1 base from V and 6 bases from J, leaving 10 bases between. The CDR3 has 13 amino acids. DNA for the CDR3: TGCAGCGTTGAAGTATGGCCGCTCAATGAGCAGTTCTTC. Protein product: CSVEVWPLNEQFF.

The chain has TRBV5-1 and TRBJ1-1, with a possible D match to TRBD1 (5 bases). V was shortened by 6 bases and J by 3 bases, with 15 bases between the two germline ends. The germline CDR1 and CDR2 sequences are SGHRS and YFSETQ. The CDR3 has 14 amino acids. The CDR3 loop reads CASNLGGRHTEAFF. The CDR3 bases are TGCGCCAGCAACCTGGGGGGGAGGCACACTGAAGCTTTCTTT.

The J gene is TRBJ1-1, the V gene TRBV7-8; 7 bases agree with TRBD1. Germline V gene lookup returns CDR1 SGHVS and CDR2 FQNEAQ. J lost 5 bases, V lost 5 bases, and 5 bases had no gene match. The CDR3 runs 13 residues. CDR3 protein: CASSRRGRTEAFF. The CDR3 DNA reads TGTGCCAGCAGCCGAAGGGGGCGGACTGAAGCTTTCTTT.